This is a list of T cell receptor beta chains from one sample in a study of vaccination and CD4 T cells after COVID-19. In TCRdb, the PCR reads were re-called with MiXCR into one record per CDR3 protein. The sample includes approximately 11,000 distinct CDR3 sequences, 45% to 50% of them seen just once. For these receptors, no antigen is known. Sequenced here: cultured CD4+ T cells from blood, sampled after SARS-CoV-2 vaccination. The source of these receptors is a human donor with COVID-19. CDR3s include the opening cysteine and the closing phenylalanine or tryptophan. D genes are given only for firm matches.

j_call v_call d_call cdr3_aa
TRBJ1-1 TRBV5-6 . CASSYWTEAFF
TRBJ1-2 TRBV6-1 . CASRARTFGGYTF
TRBJ1-1 TRBV7-9 . CASSLETGHTEAFF
TRBJ1-3 TRBV28 . CATERGSRSGNTIYF
TRBJ2-3 TRBV6-2/TRBV6-3 TRBD2 CASSSSWTSGDGDTQYF
TRBJ1-3 TRBV10-3 . CAIRATGSGNTIYF
TRBJ1-5 TRBV6-5 TRBD1 CASSYSRDRAGQPQHF
TRBJ2-3 TRBV6-5 . CASSYSTAWWGTQYF
TRBJ2-7 TRBV11-3 TRBD2 CASSFAGGSYEQYF
TRBJ2-2 TRBV24-1 . CATSQGPNTGELFF
TRBJ2-5 TRBV5-4 TRBD2 CASSLELAGVTQYF
TRBJ2-5 TRBV19 . CASSIEETQYF
TRBJ2-2 TRBV11-3 TRBD2 CASSSRLAGSKAGELFF
TRBJ1-6 TRBV6-1 . CASLDGTVNNSPLHF
TRBJ2-7 TRBV10-3 . CAISESSYEQYF
TRBJ1-1 TRBV6-1 . CASRGDPWGTEAFF
TRBJ2-3 TRBV11-2 . CASSLLGRRSTDTQYF
TRBJ1-1 TRBV20-1 . CSARAGNTEAFF
TRBJ1-6 TRBV10-2 TRBD1 CASRDRDNSPLHF
TRBJ2-7 TRBV30 TRBD2 CAWSVRDYPPISSYEQYF
TRBJ1-4 TRBV5-4 TRBD1 CATGEGAEEKLFF
TRBJ2-3 TRBV20-1 TRBD2 CSAGDYSGGTDTQYF
TRBJ1-2 TRBV19 . CASSLGAINYGYTF
TRBJ2-7 TRBV5-6 TRBD2 CASTRGEGYEQYF
TRBJ2-3 TRBV5-1 . CASSLATGRQSTDAQYF
TRBJ2-1 TRBV7-2 . CASSLKRTRLPDNEQFF
TRBJ1-2 TRBV15 . CATSGSSGNYGYTF
TRBJ2-3 TRBV6-1 . CASSIRTDTQYF
TRBJ2-1 TRBV5-4 TRBD2 CASSLALAGGELFF
TRBJ1-1 TRBV11-3 TRBD1 CASSNHRGLSTEAFF
TRBJ1-1 TRBV6-1 TRBD1 CASSLRGTGVWTEAFF
TRBJ2-2 TRBV5-1 . CASSLAGQKNTGELFF
TRBJ1-1 TRBV30 . CAWKGDRGPMNTEAFF